Shown below are 26 T cell receptor beta chains from a single sample sequenced in a study of lymphopenia after photon versus proton radiotherapy. The data were produced by immunoSEQ multiplex PCR, yet TCRdb's version contains in-frame clones alone and is incomplete. The sample shows approximately 65,000 clones, about nine tenths of them seen only once. The material sequenced was peripheral blood, taken from a patient treated with proton-based radiotherapy. These receptors were collected from a man older than 75 with esophageal cancer.

The CDR3 bases are TGTGCCACCAAGACGAGACAGATGAACACTGAAGCTTTCTTT. It codes for CATKTRQMNTEAFF. The chain couples TRBV5-8 to TRBJ1-1; a weak D match, TRBD1 (5 bases). Germline CDR1 SGHTS, CDR2 YDEGEE. V gave up 9 bases and J gave up 0 bases, with 15 bases separating them. The CDR3 sequence is 14 residues long.

The rearrangement links TRBV4-3 to TRBJ2-2, with 7 bases identical to TRBD2. In germline, CDR1 is LGHNA, CDR2 YSLEER. Trimming cost V 8 bases and J 3 bases; bases outside gene matches: 12. This CDR3 has 16 residues. CDR3 DNA sequence: TGCGCCAGCCCAAAGCCGGGGGGACTATACACCGGGGAGCTGTTTTTT. Protein product: CASPKPGGLYTGELFF.

The rearrangement links TRBV28 to TRBJ1-4; TRBD1 matches 7 bases. The CDR3 has 14 amino acids. Germline lookup yields CDR1 MDHEN and CDR2 SYDVKM. With 6 bases clipped from V and 6 bases from J, the junction kept 7 bases outside the gene matches. The CDR3 DNA follows: TGTGCCAGCAGCCCAGGGGGAGCGGATGAAAAACTGTTTTTT. Translated, it gives CASSPGGADEKLFF.

The genes are TRBV7-2 and TRBJ2-1; D tentatively reads TRBD1 or TRBD2 (6 bases each). Germline values: CDR1 SGHTA, CDR2 FQGNSA. The CDR3 has 16 amino acids. Trimming left V 5 bases short and J 6 bases short, with 20 bases between. CDR3 loop: CASSPRGRDYTNEQFF. The CDR3 DNA reads TGTGCCAGCAGCCCTCGGGGGCGGGATTATACCAATGAGCAGTTCTTC.

V gene TRBV5-6 combines with J gene TRBJ1-4, with 9 bases lining up with TRBD1. Germline V lookup: CDR1 SGHDT, CDR2 YYEEEE. The CDR3 covers 17 residues. V shed 4 bases, J shed 5 bases, and the junction held 12 bases outside the gene matches. For the CDR3, the DNA is TGTGCCAGCAGCCCGGGACAGGGTCTTTTGGGGAATGAAAAACTGTTTTTT. This translates into CASSPGQGLLGNEKLFF.

The chain carries TRBV4-3 and TRBJ1-2, with a weak D call TRBD1 (5 bases). The germline CDR1 and CDR2 sequences are LGHNA and YSLEER. V dropped 0 bases and J dropped 8 bases, with 22 bases sitting between them. This CDR3 is 17 amino acids long. The CDR3 region has the DNA TGCGCCAGCAGCCAAGATATGGGGGGGATGGTCTTTCGCGGCTACACCTTC. Encoded protein: CASSQDMGGMVFRGYTF.

The chain uses TRBV5-8 and TRBJ1-5; 7 bases map to TRBD1. From germline, CDR1 is SGHTS and CDR2 YDEGEE. V lost 4 bases and J lost 1; bases outside the gene matches: 14. The CDR3 is 18 amino acids. The CDR3 DNA is TGTGCCAGCAGCGAACGAAGGACAGGCCCGTGGAGCAATCAGCCCCAGCATTTT. Amino acid sequence: CASSERRTGPWSNQPQHF.

V usage is TRBV5-1 and J usage is TRBJ2-5; no firm D call. This CDR3 region has 16 residues. Deletions cut 4 bases from V and 0 bases from J, with 16 bases between. Germline lookup yields CDR1 SGHRS and CDR2 YFSETQ. CDR3 DNA: TGCGCCAGCAGCCTGGGTGGTGGGCAGCACCAAGAGACCCAGTACTTC. This gives the protein CASSLGGGQHQETQYF.

This clone was observed a handful of times. The chain carries TRBV30 and TRBJ1-1, with D maybe TRBD1 (6 bases). Trimming left V 5 bases short and J 0 bases short, with 13 bases between. Germline-derived CDR1 and CDR2 are GTSNPN and SVGIG (reference sequence). The CDR3 extends over 14 amino acids. CDR3 amino acids: CAWSRGTMNTEAFF. Here the CDR3 DNA reads TGTGCCTGGTCGAGGGGGACAATGAACACTGAAGCTTTCTTT.

This clone has just one count. This rearrangement joins TRBV9 to TRBJ1-4; D gene unclear. The CDR3 is 15 residues long. The germline CDR1 and CDR2 sequences are SGDLS and YYNGEE. Trimming took off 4 bases at V and 8 bases at J, with 18 bases between the two ends. The CDR3 nucleotides are TGTGCCAGCAGCCCCACTGGGGTTTCGGGAGAAAAACTGTTTTTT. This gives the protein CASSPTGVSGEKLFF.

The chain couples TRBV19 to TRBJ2-6, with D tentatively TRBD1 (6 bases). This CDR3 is built from 18 residues. The V end lost 7 bases, the J end lost 0 bases, and 19 bases lay between the germline ends. CDR1 LNHDA and CDR2 SQIVND come from the germline V gene (reference sequence). The CDR3 is CASTGWTEGHSGANVLTF. The DNA of the CDR3 is TGTGCCAGTACCGGATGGACAGAAGGCCACTCTGGGGCCAACGTCCTGACTTTC.

The chain's CDR3 is CASSLDPSNQPQHF. In DNA, the CDR3 is TGCGCCAGCAGCTTGGACCCTAGCAATCAGCCCCAGCATTTT. The V gene is TRBV5-1, the J gene TRBJ1-5; D is unresolved. V lost 0 bases, J lost 0 bases, and 4 bases lay in between. The germline V gene encodes CDR1 SGHRS and CDR2 YFSETQ. The CDR3 totals 14 residues.

The V gene is TRBV5-1, the J gene TRBJ2-7; tentatively, D is TRBD1 (6 bases). This CDR3 region has 14 residues. In germline, CDR1 is SGHRS, CDR2 YFSETQ. V lost 4 bases and J lost 5, with 16 bases in between. CDR3: CASSVGAQGNEQYF. The DNA of the CDR3 is TGCGCCAGCAGCGTGGGGGCACAGGGAAACGAGCAGTACTTC.

For the CDR3, the DNA is TGTGCCAGCAGGGAAAACAGGATGAACACTGAAGCTTTCTTT. Its protein is CASRENRMNTEAFF. The chain combines TRBV2 with TRBJ1-1; D may be TRBD1 (5 bases). The V gene's germline CDR1 is SNHLY and CDR2 FYNNEI. CDR3 size: 14 residues. Trimming shortened V by 6 bases and J by 0 bases, and 11 bases separated the two germline ends.

The genes are TRBV19 and TRBJ1-2; D unclear. There are 13 residues in the CDR3. Trimming cost V 10 bases and J 6 bases, with 18 bases left between them. Germline V CDR1 and CDR2: LNHDA, SQIVND (reference sequence). The CDR3 loop reads CATYEGGVNGYTF. The CDR3 DNA reads as TGTGCCACCTACGAGGGTGGAGTTAATGGCTACACCTTC.

This clone has a handful of counts. The chain joins TRBV9 to TRBJ1-2; D uncertain. The CDR3 is 16 residues long. V was shortened by 4 bases and J by 4 bases, with 20 bases between the two germline ends. Germline CDR1 reads SGDLS; CDR2 reads YYNGEE. The CDR3 region is CASSPQPGPKGYGYTF. In DNA, the CDR3 is TGTGCCAGCAGCCCTCAACCGGGCCCGAAGGGCTATGGCTACACCTTC.

V usage is TRBV5-1 and J usage is TRBJ1-2; no clear D gene. Trimming stripped 4 bases from V and 4 bases from J, with 14 bases between. The CDR3 is made up of 14 amino acids. CDR1 is SGHRS, CDR2 YFSETQ, per germline. The CDR3 reads CASSLRTGPYGYTF. The CDR3, as DNA: TGCGCCAGCAGCCTAAGGACCGGGCCCTATGGCTACACCTTC. Complete variable domain (other parts from reference TRBV5-1 and TRBJ1-2): KAGVTQTPRYLIKTRGQQVTLSCSPISGHRSVSWYQQTPGQGLQFLFEYFSETQRNKGNFPGRFSGRQFSNSRSEMNVSTLELGDSALYLCASSLRTGPYGYTFGSGTRLTVV.

This clone showed up just once. The rearrangement uses TRBV19 and TRBJ2-3; perhaps TRBD2 as D (6 bases). The CDR3 is 15 residues long. Trimming shortened V by 6 bases and J by 5 bases, and 18 bases separated the two germline ends. Germline V gives CDR1 LNHDA, CDR2 SQIVND (reference sequence). The CDR3, as DNA: TGTGCCAGTAGCACCCGGGACTCTCGAGGAGATACGCAGTATTTT. This encodes CASSTRDSRGDTQYF.

The chain has TRBV5-1 and TRBJ2-3, with TRBD2 matching 10 bases. This CDR3 is 15 amino acids long. The V and J ends lost 7 bases and 3 bases, in that order; junction bases with no gene match: 8. Germline V gene lookup returns CDR1 SGHRS and CDR2 YFSETQ. CDR3 residues: CASATGTSVTDTQYF. DNA for the CDR3: TGCGCCAGCGCGACCGGGACTAGCGTAACAGATACGCAGTATTTT.

The rearrangement joins TRBV12-5 to TRBJ2-5, with 10 bases lining up with TRBD1. Germline trimming cut 1 base from V and 5 bases from J; bases unmatched to any gene: 7. The CDR3 loop spans 16 amino acids. From germline, CDR1 is LGHNT and CDR2 FRNRAP. The CDR3 DNA reads TGTGCTAGTGGTTTGGGGGACAGGGGAGATTCGGAGACCCAGTACTTC. Translating gives CASGLGDRGDSETQYF.

The chain carries TRBV27 and TRBJ1-5; D possibly corresponds to TRBD1 (6 bases). This CDR3 is 12 amino acids long. Looked up from germline, CDR1 is MNHEY and CDR2 is SMNVEV (reference sequence). V shed 5 bases and J shed 11 bases, with 13 bases lying between them. CDR3 nucleotide sequence: TGTGCCAGCAGTCTACAGGGTGGGGCCCAGCATTTT. It encodes CASSLQGGAQHF.

This chain links TRBV29-1 with TRBJ2-1; 7 bases align to TRBD1. This CDR3 has 14 residues. The trim removed 3 bases at V and 1 base at J, leaving 3 bases unmatched. Germline CDR1 is SQVTM and CDR2 is ANQGSEA. CDR3 in amino acids: CSVERQGSYNEQFF. CDR3 nucleotides: TGCAGCGTTGAGCGACAGGGTTCCTACAATGAGCAGTTCTTC.

The chain carries TRBV5-5 and TRBJ2-1, with 10 bases aligning to TRBD2. The CDR3 runs to 15 residues. J lost 6 bases, V lost 4 bases, and 7 bases had no gene match. CDR1 is SGHKS and CDR2 is YYEKEE in the germline V gene (reference sequence). The CDR3: CASSRRLAGVNEQFF. CDR3 in DNA: TGTGCCAGCAGCCGACGACTAGCGGGCGTCAATGAGCAGTTCTTC.

This sequence joins TRBV7-2 and TRBJ1-5; D may be TRBD1 (6 bases). Germline V gives CDR1 SGHTA, CDR2 FQGNSA. This CDR3 comprises 15 residues. Trimming removed 1 base from V and 6 bases from J, with 13 bases in between. DNA for the CDR3: TGTGCCAGCAGCTTAGTAACAGGGTCAGGTCAGCCCCAGCATTTT. Protein: CASSLVTGSGQPQHF.

The chain joins TRBV10-1 to TRBJ2-2; 8 bases map to TRBD1. The CDR3 sequence is 14 residues long. The germline CDR1 and CDR2 sequences are WNHNN and SYGVQD (reference sequence). V shed 5 bases and J 7 bases; nucleotides not matched to a gene: 6. The CDR3 DNA sequence: TGCGCCAGCAGTTTGACAGGGGAGGTCGGGGAGCTGTTTTTT. Its protein product is CASSLTGEVGELFF.

V usage is TRBV7-9 and J usage is TRBJ1-1; D remains ambiguous. The CDR3 length is 14 residues. The germline V gene has CDR1 SEHNR and CDR2 FQNEAQ (reference sequence). Deletions cut 5 bases from V and 1 base from J, with 11 bases between. The CDR3 region is CASSLGMWNTEAFF. The CDR3 bases are TGTGCCAGCAGCCTTGGAATGTGGAACACTGAAGCTTTCTTT.